This paragraph reports one TCR beta chain. This specimen comes from a study of blood T cells in healthy people across ages. For the second PCR, which ran for about 7 to 12 cycles, a sample-barcoded 5' primer and a J-beta primer mix were used. TCRdb processed the 5' RACE reads anew with MiXCR; each CDR3 protein has one entry. The sample contains roughly 1,300,000 distinct CDR3 sequences, roughly 59% of which appear only once. CDR1 DFQATT and CDR2 SNEGSKA come from the germline V gene (reference sequence). V was shortened by 4 bases and J by 6 bases, with 10 bases between the two germline ends. This CDR3 spans 12 amino acids.

This chain links TRBV20-1 with TRBJ2-4; weak D call: TRBD2 (5 bases). Specimen: blood. The sequence was obtained from a man between 18 and 35 years old in good health. The CDR3 DNA reads as TGCAGTGCTACCGGGGTAGGAAACATTCAGTACTTC. As protein: CSATGVGNIQYF.